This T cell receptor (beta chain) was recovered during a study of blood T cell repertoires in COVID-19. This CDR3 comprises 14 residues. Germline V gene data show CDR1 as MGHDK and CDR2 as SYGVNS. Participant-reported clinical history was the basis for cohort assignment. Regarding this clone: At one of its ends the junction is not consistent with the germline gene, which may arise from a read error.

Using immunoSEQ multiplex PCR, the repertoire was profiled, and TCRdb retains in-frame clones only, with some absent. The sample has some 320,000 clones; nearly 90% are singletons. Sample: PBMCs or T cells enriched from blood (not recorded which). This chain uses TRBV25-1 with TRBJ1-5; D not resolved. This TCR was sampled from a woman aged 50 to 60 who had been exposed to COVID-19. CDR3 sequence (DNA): TGTGCCGGCAGTAAAGCGGCAGGCAATCAGCCCCAGCATTTT. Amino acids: CAGSKAAGNQPQHF.